This T cell receptor (beta chain) was captured by sequencing in a study of blood T cells in healthy people across ages. Trimming took off 2 bases at V and 0 bases at J, with 10 bases between the two ends. Looked up from germline, CDR1 is DFQATT and CDR2 is SNEGSKA (reference sequence). This CDR3 region has 14 residues. Next came a second PCR, run for 7 to 11 cycles, which used a sample-barcoded 5' primer along with a J-beta primer mix. Each CDR3 protein gets one entry after TCRdb re-called the 5' RACE reads with MiXCR. Counted here are approximately 600,000 distinct CDR3 sequences, under 65% occurring once; the ten biggest clones make up about two fifths.

Sequenced: blood. The TCR was taken from a man aged 55 to 70 in good health. This chain connects TRBV20-1 to TRBJ1-1; D not resolved. The CDR3 region is CSARRDWLNTEAFF. The CDR3 bases are TGCAGTGCTAGAAGGGATTGGCTGAACACTGAAGCTTTCTTT.